This passage covers 29 T cell receptor beta chains from one sample sequenced in a study of molecular identifiers for immune sequencing clone quantification. TCRdb re-called the PCR reads with MiXCR, one entry per CDR3 protein. Among about 330,000 distinct CDR3 sequences listed, roughly a quarter were seen once. The sample consisted of naive CD8+ T cells from blood, with Jurkat cell RNA spiked in. The subset: FACS-sorted CD8+CD4-CCR7+CD45RA+ naive T cells. All receptors derive from a human donor in good health. Some libraries in this study had Jurkat cell RNA spiked in.

The chain has TRBV4-3 and TRBJ2-3; a possible D gene is TRBD1 (6 bases). CDR1 is LGHNA, CDR2 YSLEER, per germline. The CDR3 spans 17 residues. Trimming pared 0 bases from V and 2 bases from J, leaving 15 bases between. The CDR3 loop reads CASSQDLIGGPTDTQYF. The CDR3 DNA follows: TGCGCCAGCAGCCAAGATTTGATTGGGGGCCCCACAGATACGCAGTATTTT.

The sample holds many counts of this clonotype. The chain employs TRBV29-1 and TRBJ2-5; tentative D call: TRBD1 (6 bases). The germline V and J ends were trimmed by 6 bases and 6 bases, with 17 bases remaining between them. Germline-derived CDR1 and CDR2 are SQVTM and ANQGSEA. The CDR3 is made up of 13 amino acids. CDR3: CSVEPGHKKTQYF. DNA of the CDR3: TGCAGCGTGGAACCGGGACATAAAAAGACCCAGTACTTC.

In this sample, this clonotype turned up many times. CDR3 DNA sequence: TGCAGCGTTCACCGGGACGGGGAGAACTCGCAGTATTTT. Encoded protein: CSVHRDGENSQYF. The chain recombines TRBV29-1 with TRBJ2-3; TRBD1 or TRBD2 may be the D gene (5 bases each). Trimming shortened V by 5 bases and J by 10 bases, and 19 bases separated the two germline ends. The V gene's germline CDR1 is SQVTM and CDR2 ANQGSEA. This CDR3 is built from 13 residues.

V gene TRBV18 combines with J gene TRBJ2-7; D not certain. Germline V lookup: CDR1 KGHSH, CDR2 LQKENI. V gave up 2 bases and J gave up 2 bases, with 7 bases separating them. This CDR3 is built from 13 residues. The CDR3 spells CASSPGVTYEQYF. Here the CDR3 DNA reads TGTGCCAGCTCACCAGGGGTCACCTACGAGCAGTACTTC.

Regarding this clonotype: A much bigger clone sits one base away, suggesting this may be a read error. The genes are TRBV6-2 or TRBV6-3 and TRBJ1-1; D is uncertain. This CDR3 is built from 12 residues. The V end was cut by 2 bases, the J end by 8 bases, with 9 bases between. CDR1 and CDR2 (germline): MNHEY, SVGEGT. The CDR3 bases are TGTGCCAGCAGTTACGTCCCGGCCGAAGCTTTCTTT. It codes for CASSYVPAEAFF.

This clonotype was picked up a small number of times. The chain couples TRBV19 to TRBJ2-6, with D possibly TRBD2 on 6 matching bases. Germline CDR1 reads LNHDA; CDR2 reads SQIVND (reference sequence). The length of the CDR3 is 16 residues. V lost 5 bases to trimming and J lost 1 base, with 12 bases between them. CDR3 sequence reads: CASSSGGRSGANVLTF. Written as DNA, the CDR3 is TGTGCCAGTAGTTCCGGGGGACGGTCTGGGGCCAACGTCCTGACTTTC.

This clonotype came up many times. The rearrangement uses TRBV27 and TRBJ2-7; D is perhaps TRBD1 or TRBD2 (5 bases each). Trimming cost V 4 bases and J 3 bases, with 13 bases left between them. Germline V gene data show CDR1 as MNHEY and CDR2 as SMNVEV (reference sequence). This CDR3 is 14 amino acids long. CDR3: CASSSRGRIYEQYF. The CDR3 DNA reads TGTGCCAGCAGTTCCCGGGGCCGAATCTACGAGCAGTACTTC.

This clonotype was recorded at least ten times. The rearrangement joins TRBV6-2 or TRBV6-3 to TRBJ1-1; D ambiguous. Trimming shortened V by 6 bases and J by 0 bases, and 17 bases separated the two germline ends. The CDR3 has 16 amino acids. CDR1 and CDR2 from the germline V gene are MNHEY and SVGEGT. The chain's CDR3 is CASSMAIQRVNTEAFF. CDR3 nucleotide sequence: TGTGCCAGCAGCATGGCCATCCAGAGGGTGAACACTGAAGCTTTCTTT.

To note about this clonotype: The junction does not match germline at one end; this may be a read error. The CDR3 spells CASSLTRTGANVLAF. The CDR3 region has the DNA TGTGCCAGCAGTTTGACCCGAACTGGGGCCAACGTCCTGGCTTTC. J is TRBJ2-6 and V is TRBV28; the D gene is possibly TRBD1 (5 bases). The CDR3 consists of 15 residues. Germline V CDR1 and CDR2: MDHEN, SYDVKM.

The chain joins TRBV20-1 to TRBJ1-2, with TRBD1 matching 9 bases. There are 13 residues in the CDR3. With V trimmed by 5 bases and J by 4 bases, 5 bases remained unmatched. Germline lookup yields CDR1 DFQATT and CDR2 SNEGSKA (reference sequence). The CDR3 sequence is CSAWDRESYGYTF. CDR3 in DNA: TGCAGTGCTTGGGACAGGGAGAGCTATGGCTACACCTTC.

This clonotype has just a few counts. The chain combines TRBV28 with TRBJ1-1; TRBD1 is a possible D gene (6 bases). V was pared by 4 bases and J by 8 bases, with 20 bases between. Germline V CDR1 and CDR2: MDHEN, SYDVKM. This CDR3 is 15 amino acids long. In nucleotides, the CDR3 is TGTGCCAGCAGTTACCCGACAGGACGAACACTAGAAGCTTTCTTT. Translating gives CASSYPTGRTLEAFF. The full variable domain, in which reference TRBV28 and TRBJ1-1 provide the parts outside the CDR3, is DVKVTQSSRYLVKRTGEKVFLECVQDMDHENMFWYRQDPGLGLRLIYFSYDVKMKEKGDIPEGYSVSREKKERFSLILESASTNQTSMYLCASSYPTGRTLEAFFGQGTRLTVV.

Note on this clonotype: A junction end diverges from the germline sequence, so it may reflect a read error. The chain uses TRBV4-3 and TRBJ2-6, with TRBD1 identical over 11 bases. The V gene's germline CDR1 is LGHNA and CDR2 YSLEER. The CDR3 extends over 17 amino acids. DNA for the CDR3: TGCGCCAGCAGCACCGGGACAGGGGGTTCTGGGGCCAGCGTCCTGACTTTC. Translation: CASSTGTGGSGASVLTF.

This clonotype was counted ten times or more. This rearrangement joins TRBV2 to TRBJ2-5; D is unclear. Trimming took 3 bases from V and 0 from J, leaving 5 bases between them. Germline V gene sequence: CDR1 SNHLY, CDR2 FYNNEI. The CDR3 sequence is 13 residues long. This CDR3 is CASSDPNQETQYF. CDR3 sequence (DNA): TGTGCCAGCAGTGACCCCAACCAAGAGACCCAGTACTTC. Variable domain in full (rest from reference TRBV2 and TRBJ2-5): EPEVTQTPSHQVTQMGQEVILRCVPISNHLYFYWYRQILGQKVEFLVSFYNNEISEKSEIFDDQFSVERPDGSNFTLKIRSTKLEDSAMYFCASSDPNQETQYFGPGTRLLVL.

This clonotype was detected many times. The genes are TRBV7-9 and TRBJ2-3; D unclear. CDR3 size: 12 residues. Germline CDR1 SEHNR, CDR2 FQNEAQ (reference sequence). Trimming took 3 bases from V and 6 from J, leaving 7 bases between them. The CDR3 loop is CASSFHTDTQYF. The CDR3 bases are TGTGCCAGCAGCTTTCATACGGATACGCAGTATTTT.

This clonotype was counted many times. The V call is TRBV2, the J call TRBJ2-6, with D possibly being TRBD1 (6 bases). Germline V lookup: CDR1 SNHLY, CDR2 FYNNEI. The CDR3 runs 15 residues. The V end was cut by 5 bases, the J end by 3 bases, with 11 bases between. The CDR3 sequence is CASSPTGIGANVLTF. For the CDR3, the DNA is TGTGCCAGCAGTCCTACAGGGATTGGGGCCAACGTCCTGACTTTC.

About this clonotype: Relative to the germline gene, one junction end is altered; a read error may explain this. V is TRBV4-1 and J is TRBJ2-1; D not certain. This CDR3 is built from 14 residues. CDR1 MGHRA and CDR2 YSYEKL come from the germline V gene. The CDR3: CASSQAKGYNERFF. CDR3 coding DNA: TGCGCCAGCAGCCAAGCTAAGGGATACAATGAGCGGTTCTTC.

Ten or more counts support this clonotype. The rearrangement joins TRBV7-2 to TRBJ1-2; 10 positions match TRBD1. Trimming removed 1 base from V and 5 bases from J; junction bases left unmatched: 4. The CDR3 is 15 amino acids. Per the germline V gene, CDR1 is SGHTA and CDR2 is FQGNSA. The CDR3 region is CASSLVGQGPYGYTF. The CDR3 coding sequence is TGTGCCAGCAGCTTAGTGGGACAGGGGCCTTATGGCTACACCTTC.

The chain couples TRBV27 to TRBJ1-4; TRBD1 aligns across 7 bases. This CDR3 has 16 residues. The V gene's germline CDR1 is MNHEY and CDR2 SMNVEV (reference sequence). V lost 4 bases and J lost 5; bases outside the gene matches: 10. The CDR3: CASSSFSGTENEKLFF. CDR3 bases: TGTGCCAGCAGTTCGTTCAGTGGGACAGAGAATGAAAAACTGTTTTTT.

The rearrangement uses TRBV2 and TRBJ2-2, with 7 bases fitting TRBD2. CDR3 length equals 15 residues. V shed 6 bases, J shed 2 bases, and the junction held 6 bases outside the gene matches. From germline, CDR1 is SNHLY and CDR2 FYNNEI. The CDR3 protein is CASRKGTINTGELFF. The CDR3 DNA is TGTGCCAGCAGAAAGGGGACTATTAACACCGGGGAGCTGTTTTTT.

The chain joins TRBV7-9 to TRBJ2-7; a weak D match, TRBD1 (6 bases). This CDR3 comprises 15 residues. V lost 4 bases to trimming and J lost 3 bases, with 16 bases between them. Germline CDR1 is SEHNR and CDR2 is FQNEAQ (reference sequence). The CDR3 loop is CASSSTQGRSYEQYF. The CDR3 nucleotides are TGTGCCAGCAGCTCCACACAGGGACGGAGCTACGAGCAGTACTTC. The variable domain in full, completed from reference TRBV7-9 and TRBJ2-7, reads DTGVSQNPRHKITKRGQNVTFRCDPISEHNRLYWYRQTLGQGPEFLTYFQNEAQLEKSRLLSDRFSAERPKGSFSTLEIQRTEQGDSAMYLCASSSTQGRSYEQYFGPGTRLTVT.

In this sample, this clonotype turned up many times. CDR3 sequence (DNA): TGTGCCAGCAGTTACGGGGCAGGGACCGGAGAGCAGTACTTC. Its protein product is CASSYGAGTGEQYF. The V and J genes are TRBV6-2 or TRBV6-3 and TRBJ2-7; D could derive from TRBD1 or TRBD2 (5 bases each). This CDR3 region has 14 residues. CDR1 MNHEY and CDR2 SVGEGT come from the germline V gene. Trimming stripped 2 bases from V and 7 bases from J, with 15 bases between.

This clonotype was recorded at least ten times. The chain carries TRBV4-3 and TRBJ2-7; D may be TRBD1 (7 bases). The CDR3 totals 15 residues. V was trimmed by 0 bases and J by 3 bases, leaving 12 bases between them. Germline V gene sequence: CDR1 LGHNA, CDR2 YSLEER. As DNA, the CDR3 is TGCGCCAGCAGCCAAGACAGGGGGGCTCTCTACGAGCAGTACTTC. This codes for CASSQDRGALYEQYF.

This clonotype was observed a few times. The chain uses TRBV4-1 and TRBJ2-3; D is possibly TRBD1 (6 bases). Germline-derived CDR1 and CDR2 are MGHRA and YSYEKL. There are 16 residues in the CDR3. Trimming shortened V by 3 bases and J by 1 base, and 14 bases separated the two germline ends. The CDR3 loop is CASSQQLPGGTDTQYF. The CDR3 nucleotides read TGCGCCAGCAGCCAGCAACTTCCAGGGGGCACAGATACGCAGTATTTT.

This clonotype was counted a few times. The chain carries TRBV10-3 and TRBJ2-5; weak D call: TRBD2 (5 bases). The CDR3 loop spans 14 amino acids. Germline V CDR1 and CDR2: ENHRY, SYGVKD. Trimming took 0 bases from V and 4 from J, leaving 9 bases between them. The CDR3 nucleotides are TGTGCCATCAGTGAGTCGGTCGGGGTAGAGACCCAGTACTTC. Protein product: CAISESVGVETQYF.

This clonotype was seen many times. The chain links TRBV20-1 to TRBJ2-1, with D uncertain. CDR3 size: 14 residues. In germline, CDR1 is DFQATT, CDR2 SNEGSKA (reference sequence). Trimming removed 0 bases from V and 8 bases from J, with 14 bases in between. CDR3 in amino acids: CSARDLEGWDEQFF. CDR3 DNA sequence: TGCAGTGCTAGAGATTTAGAAGGATGGGATGAGCAGTTCTTC.

This clonotype was observed a few times. The CDR3 protein is CASSKVEDQPQHF. The CDR3 bases are TGTGCCAGCAGCAAAGTTGAGGATCAGCCCCAGCATTTT. The genes are TRBV21-1 and TRBJ1-5. TRBV21-1 is termed a pseudogene. CDR3 length: 13 amino acids.

Details on this clonotype: This clone may be a read error of a much larger clone one base away. J is TRBJ2-5 and V is TRBV12-3 or TRBV12-4; weak D call: TRBD2 (6 bases). The length of the CDR3 is 13 residues. Trimming removed 2 bases at V and 6 bases at J, with 10 bases between. The CDR3 region has the DNA TGTGCCAGCAGTTTACTCGGGAGAAAGACCCAGTACTTC. As protein: CASSLLGRKTQYF.

The V call is TRBV2, the J call TRBJ1-5, with a tentative D call TRBD1 (5 bases). Trimming removed 8 bases at V and 1 base at J, with 18 bases between. Per germline, CDR1 SNHLY and CDR2 FYNNEI. The CDR3 loop spans 16 amino acids. CDR3 nucleotide sequence: TGTGCCAGCCAGGGCAGGGAAGTCAGAAGCAATCAGCCCCAGCATTTT. It encodes CASQGREVRSNQPQHF.

V gene TRBV4-1 combines with J gene TRBJ2-5; D uncertain. Germline V gene data show CDR1 as MGHRA and CDR2 as YSYEKL. This CDR3 is built from 14 residues. The V end lost 4 bases, the J end lost 5 bases, and 14 bases lay between the germline ends. DNA of the CDR3: TGCGCCAGCAGCCCAGAGAGTCGGTGGGAGACCCAGTACTTC. The encoded protein is CASSPESRWETQYF.